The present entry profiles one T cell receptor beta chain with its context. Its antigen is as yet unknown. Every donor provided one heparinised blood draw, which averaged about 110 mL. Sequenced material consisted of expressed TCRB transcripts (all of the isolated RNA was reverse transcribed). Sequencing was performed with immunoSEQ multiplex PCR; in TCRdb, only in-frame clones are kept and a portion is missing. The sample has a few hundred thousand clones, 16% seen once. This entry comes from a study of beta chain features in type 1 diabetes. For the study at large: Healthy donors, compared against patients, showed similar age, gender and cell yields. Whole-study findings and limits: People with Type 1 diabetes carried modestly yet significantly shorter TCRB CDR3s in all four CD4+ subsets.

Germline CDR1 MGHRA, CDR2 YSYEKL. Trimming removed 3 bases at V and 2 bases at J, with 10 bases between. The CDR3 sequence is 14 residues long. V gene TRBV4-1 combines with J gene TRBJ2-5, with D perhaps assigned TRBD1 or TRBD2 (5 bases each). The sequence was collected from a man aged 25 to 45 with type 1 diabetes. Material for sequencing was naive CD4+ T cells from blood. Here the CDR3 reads CASSQPGPQETQYF. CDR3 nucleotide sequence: TGCGCCAGCAGCCAGCCGGGGCCTCAAGAGACCCAGTACTTC.